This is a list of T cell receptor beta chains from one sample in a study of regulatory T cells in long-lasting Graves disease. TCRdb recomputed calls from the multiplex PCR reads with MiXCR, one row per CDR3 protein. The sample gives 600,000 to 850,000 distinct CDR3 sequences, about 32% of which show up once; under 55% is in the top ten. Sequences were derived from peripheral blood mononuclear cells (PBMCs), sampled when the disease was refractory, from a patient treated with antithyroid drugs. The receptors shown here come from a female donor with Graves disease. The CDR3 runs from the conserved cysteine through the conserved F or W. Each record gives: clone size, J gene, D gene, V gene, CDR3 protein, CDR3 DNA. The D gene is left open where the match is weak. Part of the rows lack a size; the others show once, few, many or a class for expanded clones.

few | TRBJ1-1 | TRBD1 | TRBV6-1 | CASSQQGAGTEAFF | TGTGCCAGCAGTCAACAGGGGGCTGGCACTGAAGCTTTCTTT
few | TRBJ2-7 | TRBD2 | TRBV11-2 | CASSFRLAGTYEQYF | TGTGCCAGCAGCTTTCGACTAGCGGGAACCTACGAGCAGTACTTC
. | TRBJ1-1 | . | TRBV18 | CASSSTDSNTEAFF | TGTGCCAGCTCCAGCACTGATTCTAACACTGAAGCTTTCTTT
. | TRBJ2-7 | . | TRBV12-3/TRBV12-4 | CASSRRLGQLYEQYF | TGTGCCAGCAGTCGTCGCCTGGGACAACTCTACGAGCAGTACTTC
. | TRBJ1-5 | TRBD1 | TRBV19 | CASSMGQNPSNQPQHF | TGTGCCAGTAGTATGGGACAGAACCCGAGCAATCAGCCCCAGCATTTT
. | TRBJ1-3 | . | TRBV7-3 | CASSLGITSGNTIYF | TGTGCCAGCAGCTTGGGGATAACCTCTGGAAACACCATATATTTT
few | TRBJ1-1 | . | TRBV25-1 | CASSENSNTEAFF | TGTGCCAGCAGTGAAAACTCGAACACTGAAGCTTTCTTT
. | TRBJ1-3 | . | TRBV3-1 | CASSLRQLNSGNTIYF | TGTGCCAGCAGCTTGCGACAGCTTAACTCTGGAAACACCATATATTTT
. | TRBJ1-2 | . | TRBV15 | CATSRDPGTGYGYTF | TGTGCCACCAGCAGAGATCCCGGGACCGGTTATGGCTACACCTTC
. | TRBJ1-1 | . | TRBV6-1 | CASSDPTGDAFF | TGTGCCAGCAGTGACCCGACAGGAGACGCTTTCTTT
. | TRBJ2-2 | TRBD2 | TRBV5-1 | CASSPRDLTGGPFPGELFF | TGCGCCAGCAGCCCCCGAGACCTTACGGGAGGCCCATTCCCCGGGGAGCTGTTTTTT
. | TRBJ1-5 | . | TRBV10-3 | CAISEGSSNQPQHF | TGTGCCATCAGTGAGGGAAGCAGCAATCAGCCCCAGCATTTT
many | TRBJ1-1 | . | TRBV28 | CASHDPGGRHTEAFF | TGTGCCAGCCACGATCCGGGGGGAAGGCACACTGAAGCTTTCTTT
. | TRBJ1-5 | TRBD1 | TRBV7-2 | CASSARQGRGQPQHF | TGTGCCAGCAGCGCAAGACAGGGCAGGGGTCAGCCCCAGCATTTT
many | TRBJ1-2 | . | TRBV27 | CASSPLRGNYGYTF | TGTGCCAGCAGCCCTTTAAGGGGTAACTATGGCTACACCTTC
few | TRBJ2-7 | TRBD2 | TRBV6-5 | CASSYSAGGPDEQYF | TGTGCCAGCAGTTACTCGGCGGGAGGGCCCGACGAGCAGTACTTC
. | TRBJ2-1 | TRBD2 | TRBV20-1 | CSARTGETLLGTSGRYTYNEQFF | TGCAGTGCGAGGACAGGAGAAACCCTACTCGGGACTAGCGGGCGTTATACCTACAATGAGCAGTTCTTC
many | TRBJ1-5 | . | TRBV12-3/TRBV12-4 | CASSTGTHSNQPQHF | TGTGCCAGCAGTACAGGGACACATAGCAATCAGCCCCAGCATTTT
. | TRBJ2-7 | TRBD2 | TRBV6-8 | CATSGTSDYEQYF | TGCGCGACCAGTGGGACTAGCGACTACGAGCAGTACTTC
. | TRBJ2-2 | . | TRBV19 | CASSIGFNTGELFF | TGTGCCAGTAGTATAGGATTCAACACCGGGGAGCTGTTTTTT
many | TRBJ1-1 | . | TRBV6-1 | CASSRAGLGDTEAFF | TGTGCCAGCAGCAGAGCCGGGCTAGGGGACACTGAAGCTTTCTTT
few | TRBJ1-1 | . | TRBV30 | CAWVERAEAFF | TGTGCCTGGGTGGAAAGGGCTGAAGCTTTCTTT
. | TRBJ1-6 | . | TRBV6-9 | CASSYGGLHNSPLHF | TGTGCCAGCAGTTACGGCGGCTTACATAATTCACCCCTCCACTTT
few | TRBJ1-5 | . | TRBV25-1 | CASSEGARDNQPQHF | TGTGCCAGCAGTGAAGGGGCCAGGGACAATCAGCCCCAGCATTTT
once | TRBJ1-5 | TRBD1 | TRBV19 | CGSQWGGQGGNQPQHF | TGTGGCAGCCAGTGGGGGGGACAGGGAGGCAATCAGCCCCAGCATTTT
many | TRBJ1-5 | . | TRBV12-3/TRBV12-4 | CASRRGGSNQPQHF | TGTGCCAGCAGACGAGGCGGGAGCAATCAGCCCCAGCATTTT
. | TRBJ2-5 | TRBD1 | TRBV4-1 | CASSYTPGQGEETQYF | TGCGCCAGCAGCTACACACCGGGACAGGGTGAAGAGACCCAGTACTTC
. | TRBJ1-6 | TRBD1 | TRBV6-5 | CASSYFDRVASPLHF | TGTGCCAGCAGTTACTTCGACAGGGTAGCTTCACCCCTCCACTTT
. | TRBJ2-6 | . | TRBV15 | CATSRVRSSGANVLTF | TGTGCCACCAGCAGAGTACGGAGCTCTGGGGCCAACGTCCTGACTTTC